This T cell receptor (beta chain) was sequenced during a study of T cell changes during pregnancy in multiple sclerosis. Some clones are missing from TCRdb's copy, which holds only in-frame ones; the method was immunoSEQ multiplex PCR. The data show roughly 40,000 clones, with approximately 92% seen just once and 0.43% held by the top ten. V was clipped by 0 bases and J by 2 bases; unmatched bases: 4. The germline gives CDR1 SGHNT, CDR2 YYREEE (reference sequence). The CDR3 length is 16 residues. The sample was CD4+ T cells from peripheral blood mononuclear cells, taken in the third trimester of pregnancy. This TCR came from a female donor with multiple sclerosis, enrolled in a pregnancy study. This sequence joins TRBV5-4 and TRBJ2-2, with TRBD2 matching 7 bases. The CDR3: CASSLGGTTNTGELFF. The CDR3 region has the DNA TGTGCCAGCAGCTTGGGAGGGACTACTAACACCGGGGAGCTGTTTTTT.